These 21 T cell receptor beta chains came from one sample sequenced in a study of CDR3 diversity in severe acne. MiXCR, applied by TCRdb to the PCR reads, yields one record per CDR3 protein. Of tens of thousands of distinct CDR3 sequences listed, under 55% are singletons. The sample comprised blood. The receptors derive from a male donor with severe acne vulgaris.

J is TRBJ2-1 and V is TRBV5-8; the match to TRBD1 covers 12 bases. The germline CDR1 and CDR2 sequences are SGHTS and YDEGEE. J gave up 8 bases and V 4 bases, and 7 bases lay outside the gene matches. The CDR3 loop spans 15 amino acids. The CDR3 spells CASSDGTGGGDEQFF. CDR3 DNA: TGTGCCAGCAGCGATGGGACAGGGGGCGGTGATGAGCAGTTCTTC.

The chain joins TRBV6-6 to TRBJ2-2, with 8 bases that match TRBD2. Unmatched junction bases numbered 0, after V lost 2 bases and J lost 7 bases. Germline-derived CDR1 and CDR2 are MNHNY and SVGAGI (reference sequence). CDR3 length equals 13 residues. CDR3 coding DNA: TGTGCCAGCAGTTACGCGGGAGGCGGGGAGCTGTTTTTT. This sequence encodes CASSYAGGGELFF.

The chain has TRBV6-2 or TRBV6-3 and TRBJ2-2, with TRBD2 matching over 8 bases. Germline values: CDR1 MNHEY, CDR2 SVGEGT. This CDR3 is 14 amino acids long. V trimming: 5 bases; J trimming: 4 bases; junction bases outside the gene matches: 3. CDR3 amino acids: CASSDGRATGELFF. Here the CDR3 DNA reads TGTGCCAGCAGTGACGGGAGGGCCACCGGGGAGCTGTTTTTT.

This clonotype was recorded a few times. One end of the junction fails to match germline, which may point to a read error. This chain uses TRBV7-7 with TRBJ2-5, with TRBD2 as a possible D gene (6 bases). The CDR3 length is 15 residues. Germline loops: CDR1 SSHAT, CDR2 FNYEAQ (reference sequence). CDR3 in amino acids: CASSLVWRDGETQYF. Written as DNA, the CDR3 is TGTGCTAGCAGCTTAGTCTGGCGGGATGGAGAGACCCAGTACTTC.

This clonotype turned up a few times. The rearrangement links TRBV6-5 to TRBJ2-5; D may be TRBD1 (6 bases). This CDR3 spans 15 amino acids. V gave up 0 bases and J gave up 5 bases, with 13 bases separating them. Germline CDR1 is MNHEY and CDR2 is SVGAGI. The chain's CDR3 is CASSYSRGGGETQYF. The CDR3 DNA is TGTGCCAGCAGTTACTCGAGAGGGGGTGGCGAGACCCAGTACTTC.

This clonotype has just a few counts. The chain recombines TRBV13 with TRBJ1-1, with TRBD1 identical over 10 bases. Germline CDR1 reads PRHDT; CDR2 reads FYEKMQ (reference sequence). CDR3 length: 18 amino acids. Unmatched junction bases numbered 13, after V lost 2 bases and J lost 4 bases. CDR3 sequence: CASSLWGSGGTGVTEAFF. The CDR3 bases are TGTGCCAGCAGCTTATGGGGCTCCGGTGGGACAGGGGTCACTGAAGCTTTCTTT.

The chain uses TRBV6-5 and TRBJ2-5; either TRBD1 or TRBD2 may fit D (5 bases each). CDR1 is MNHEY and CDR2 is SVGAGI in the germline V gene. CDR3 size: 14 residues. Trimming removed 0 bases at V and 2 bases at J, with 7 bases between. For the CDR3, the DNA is TGTGCCAGCAGTTACTCGGGGGTGCAAGAGACCCAGTACTTC. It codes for CASSYSGVQETQYF.

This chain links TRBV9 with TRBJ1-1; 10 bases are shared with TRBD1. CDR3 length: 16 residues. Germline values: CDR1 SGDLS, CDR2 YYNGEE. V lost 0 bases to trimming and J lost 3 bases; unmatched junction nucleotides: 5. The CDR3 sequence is CASSVEGQGRDTEAFF. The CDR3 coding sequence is TGTGCCAGCAGCGTAGAGGGACAGGGGAGGGACACTGAAGCTTTCTTT. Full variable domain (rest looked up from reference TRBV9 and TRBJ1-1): DSGVTQTPKHLITATGQRVTLRCSPRSGDLSVYWYQQSLDQGLQFLIQYYNGEERAKGNILERFSAQQFPDLHSELNLSSLELGDSALYFCASSVEGQGRDTEAFFGQGTRLTVV.

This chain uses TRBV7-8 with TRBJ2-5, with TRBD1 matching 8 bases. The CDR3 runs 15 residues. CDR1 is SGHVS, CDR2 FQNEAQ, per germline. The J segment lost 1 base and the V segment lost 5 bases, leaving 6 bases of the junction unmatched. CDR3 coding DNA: TGTGCCAGCAGCCCCGGACAGGGAATCCAAGAGACCCAGTACTTC. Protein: CASSPGQGIQETQYF.

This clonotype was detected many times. The CDR3: CASSLEGGGLYNEQFF. CDR3 bases: TGTGCCAGCAGCTTAGAGGGGGGAGGCCTATACAATGAGCAGTTCTTC. The rearrangement links TRBV11-3 to TRBJ2-1; the D gene is possibly TRBD2 (6 bases). Trimming shortened V by 0 bases and J by 4 bases, and 13 bases separated the two germline ends. The length of the CDR3 is 16 residues. The germline V gene encodes CDR1 SGHNT and CDR2 YENEEA. The full variable domain, completed using reference TRBV11-3 and TRBJ2-1, is EAGVVQSPRYKIIEKKQPVAFWCNPISGHNTLYWYLQNLGQGPELLIRYENEEAVDDSQLPKDRFSAERLKGVDSTLKIQPAELGDSAVYLCASSLEGGGLYNEQFFGPGTRLTVL.

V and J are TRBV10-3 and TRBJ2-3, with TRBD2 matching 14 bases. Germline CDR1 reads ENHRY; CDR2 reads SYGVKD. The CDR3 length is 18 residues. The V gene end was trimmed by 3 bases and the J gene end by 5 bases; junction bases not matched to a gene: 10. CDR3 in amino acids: CAISDRAGTSGRIDTQYF. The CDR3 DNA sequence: TGTGCCATCAGTGACCGGGCCGGGACTAGCGGGAGAATAGATACGCAGTATTTT.

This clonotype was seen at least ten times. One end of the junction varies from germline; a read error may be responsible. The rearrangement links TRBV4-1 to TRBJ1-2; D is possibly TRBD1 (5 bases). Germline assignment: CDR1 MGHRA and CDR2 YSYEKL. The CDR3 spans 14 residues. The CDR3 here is CASSQEGAYRGCTF. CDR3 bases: TGCGCCAGCAGCCAAGAAGGAGCTTATAGGGGCTGCACCTTC.

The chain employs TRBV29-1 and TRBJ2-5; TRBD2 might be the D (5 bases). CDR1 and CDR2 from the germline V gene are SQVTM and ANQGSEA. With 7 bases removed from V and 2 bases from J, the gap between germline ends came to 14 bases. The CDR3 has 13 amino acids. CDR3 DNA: TGCAGCGCTGAGTGGGGAGAACAAGAGACCCAGTACTTC. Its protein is CSAEWGEQETQYF.

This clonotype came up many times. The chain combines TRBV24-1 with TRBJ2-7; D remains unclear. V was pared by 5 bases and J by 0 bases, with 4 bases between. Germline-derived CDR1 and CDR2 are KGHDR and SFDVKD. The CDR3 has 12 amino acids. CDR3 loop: CATSADSYEQYF. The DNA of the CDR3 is TGTGCCACCAGTGCAGACTCCTACGAGCAGTACTTC.

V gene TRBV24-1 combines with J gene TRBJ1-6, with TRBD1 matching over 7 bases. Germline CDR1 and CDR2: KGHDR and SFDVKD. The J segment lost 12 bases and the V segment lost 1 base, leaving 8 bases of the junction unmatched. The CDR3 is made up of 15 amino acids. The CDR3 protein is CATSDFDADRRPLHF. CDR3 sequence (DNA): TGTGCCACCAGTGATTTCGACGCGGACAGGAGACCCCTCCACTTT.

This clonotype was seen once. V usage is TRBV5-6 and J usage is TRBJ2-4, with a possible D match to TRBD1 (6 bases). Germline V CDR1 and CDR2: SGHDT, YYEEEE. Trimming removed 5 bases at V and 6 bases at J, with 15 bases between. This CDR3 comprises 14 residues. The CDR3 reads CASSPGTLGNIQYF. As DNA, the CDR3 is TGTGCCAGCAGTCCCGGGACACTTGGAAACATTCAGTACTTC.

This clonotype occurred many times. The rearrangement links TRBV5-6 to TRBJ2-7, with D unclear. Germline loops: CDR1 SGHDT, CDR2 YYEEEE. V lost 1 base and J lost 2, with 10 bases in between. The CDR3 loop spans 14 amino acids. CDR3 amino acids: CASSLLGSTYEQYV. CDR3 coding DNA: TGTGCCAGCAGCTTGTTAGGCAGTACCTACGAGCAGTACGTC.

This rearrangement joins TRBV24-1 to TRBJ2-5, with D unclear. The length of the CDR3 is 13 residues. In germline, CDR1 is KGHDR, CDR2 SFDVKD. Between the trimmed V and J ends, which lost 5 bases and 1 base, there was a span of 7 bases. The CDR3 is CATSVVGQETQYF. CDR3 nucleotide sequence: TGTGCCACCAGTGTAGTCGGCCAAGAGACCCAGTACTTC.

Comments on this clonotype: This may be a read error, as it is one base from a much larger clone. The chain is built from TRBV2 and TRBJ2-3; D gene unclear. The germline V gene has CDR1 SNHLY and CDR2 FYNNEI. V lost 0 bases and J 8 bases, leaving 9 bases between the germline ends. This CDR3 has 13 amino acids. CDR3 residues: CASSEALAGTQYF. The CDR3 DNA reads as TGTGCCAGCAGTGAAGCACTCGCAGGTACGCAGTATTTT.

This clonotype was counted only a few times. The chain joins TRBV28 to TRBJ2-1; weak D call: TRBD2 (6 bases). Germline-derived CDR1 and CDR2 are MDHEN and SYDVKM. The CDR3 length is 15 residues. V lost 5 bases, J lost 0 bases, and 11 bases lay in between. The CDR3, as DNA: TGTGCCAGCAGTACCGGGACTCTCTCCTACAATGAGCAGTTCTTC. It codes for CASSTGTLSYNEQFF.

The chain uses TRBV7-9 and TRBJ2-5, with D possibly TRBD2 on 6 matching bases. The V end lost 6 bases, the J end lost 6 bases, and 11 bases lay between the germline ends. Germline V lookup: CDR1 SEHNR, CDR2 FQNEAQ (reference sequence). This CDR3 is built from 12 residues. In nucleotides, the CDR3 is TGTGCCAGCAGGGGGGGATTAAAGACCCAGTACTTC. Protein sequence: CASRGGLKTQYF. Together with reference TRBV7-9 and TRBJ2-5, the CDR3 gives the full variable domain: DTGVSQNPRHKITKRGQNVTFRCDPISEHNRLYWYRQTLGQGPEFLTYFQNEAQLEKSRLLSDRFSAERPKGSFSTLEIQRTEQGDSAMYLCASRGGLKTQYFGPGTRLLVL.